This T cell receptor (beta chain) is drawn from a study of blood T cell repertoires in COVID-19. Study in general: Donors in the United States, Italy and Spain gave samples during acute or convalescent COVID-19. T cells, B-cell-depleted T cells, or PBMCs supplied cDNA or gDNA.

Germline assignment: CDR1 MNHEY and CDR2 SVGAGI. The CDR3 consists of 13 residues. V was clipped by 8 bases and J by 2 bases; unmatched bases: 2. Per the authors' pipeline: By means of reference gene primer amplification, nucleated cell counts were estimated. Assay used: immunoSEQ multiplex PCR; TCRdb lists only in-frame clones, some missing. V, J and clone size were drawn from that table, and D and trimming were deduced from the DNA. The data contain roughly 59,000 clones, less than 80% of them seen just once; the ten biggest clones take up roughly 9.8%. The chain is built from TRBV6-5 and TRBJ2-3; 9 nucleotides agree with TRBD2. Sequenced sample: peripheral blood. This TCR was recovered from a human donor in a cohort sampled during active COVID-19. Here the CDR3 reads CASLAGATDTQYF. CDR3 coding DNA: TGTGCCAGCTTAGCGGGGGCCACAGATACGCAGTATTTT.